The 9 T cell receptor beta chains listed next were all sequenced from one sample in a study of tumor-infiltrating lymphocytes in primary liver carcinoma. Co-extracted RNA and DNA came from roughly 20-30 mg of unsorted bulk tissue. The researchers produced TCR beta cDNA from about 510 ng total RNA with a constant-region primer. Libraries for TCR beta were built through three nested multiplex PCR rounds, which together made up a slightly modified ARM-PCR procedure. Use of TRBV1-TRBV30 forward primers with a C-beta reverse primer characterized the first two PCR rounds, which lasted 10 cycles each. MiXCR, applied by TCRdb to the multiplex PCR reads, yields one record per CDR3 protein. This sample has roughly 50,000 distinct CDR3 sequences, with around 79% found just once. The sample comprised liver tumor tissue from sampling region 2. As to subset: tumor region T2, inferior pole. These receptors were collected from a man in his forties with primary liver carcinoma and hepatitis B virus infection.

V and J are TRBV24-1 and TRBJ1-2; 7 nucleotides agree with TRBD1. This CDR3 is built from 13 residues. Looked up from germline, CDR1 is KGHDR and CDR2 is SFDVKD. V gave up 5 bases and J gave up 4 bases; unmatched junction bases: 3. The CDR3 sequence is CATSGQGSYGYTF. The CDR3 DNA reads as TGTGCCACCAGTGGACAGGGTTCCTATGGCTACACCTTC.

Comment on this clonotype: A much larger clone lies one base from this, so it may be a read error. The genes are TRBV2 and TRBJ2-1; the D call may be TRBD1 or TRBD2 (5 bases each). The CDR3 has 16 amino acids. Trimming removed 6 bases at V and 2 bases at J, with 17 bases between. The germline CDR1 and CDR2 sequences are SNHLY and FYNNEI. In nucleotides, the CDR3 is TGTGCCAGCAGGCTAGAGGGGCCCAATCCCTACAATGAGCAGTTCTTC. It is translated as CASRLEGPNPYNEQFF. Full variable domain (missing parts from reference TRBV2 and TRBJ2-1): EPEVTQTPSHQVTQMGQEVILRCVPISNHLYFYWYRQILGQKVEFLVSFYNNEISEKSEIFDDQFSVERPDGSNFTLKIRSTKLEDSAMYFCASRLEGPNPYNEQFFGPGTRLTVL.

The CDR3 DNA follows: TGTGCCAGCAGTTCGGTAACTAGCGGGAGCGCAGATACGCAGTATTTT. Protein: CASSSVTSGSADTQYF. V usage is TRBV12-3 or TRBV12-4 and J usage is TRBJ2-3; TRBD2 matches 11 bases. The J segment lost 4 bases and the V segment lost 4 bases, leaving 7 bases of the junction unmatched. The CDR3 extends over 16 amino acids.

Of note for this clonotype: This is likely a read error, given that the CDR3 carries no conserved phenylalanine or tryptophan at its end. The CDR3 sequence is CASSTRDYAGDLFL. In DNA, the CDR3 is TGCGCCAGCAGTACCCGGGACTACGCCGGGGATCTGTTTCTT. This chain links TRBV4-1 with TRBJ2-2, with 7 bases that match TRBD2. The length of the CDR3 is 14 residues. Germline loops: CDR1 MGHRA, CDR2 YSYEKL.

V is TRBV29-1 and J is TRBJ1-1; TRBD1 might be the D (6 bases). Germline CDR1 is SQVTM and CDR2 is ANQGSEA. The CDR3 is 11 residues long. In nucleotides, the CDR3 is TGCACTACAAAAGGATGGGGGGCATACTTCTTT. Translated: CTTKGWGAYFF.

Turning to this clonotype: At one end, the junction sequence differs from germline, possibly due to a read error. The chain links TRBV29-1 to TRBJ2-1; possibly TRBD1 for D (6 bases). The CDR3 loop spans 14 amino acids. The germline CDR1 and CDR2 sequences are SQVTM and ANQGSEA. The CDR3 DNA follows: TGCAGCGCCGTCTCCGAGACAGGCAATAATGAGCAGCTCTTC. It yields the protein CSAVSETGNNEQLF.

The V call is TRBV6-5, the J call TRBJ2-1; D call uncertain. There are 13 residues in the CDR3. Trimming removed 7 bases from V and 9 bases from J, with 16 bases in between. Germline V gene sequence: CDR1 MNHEY, CDR2 SVGAGI. The CDR3 DNA sequence: TGTGCCAGCAAGTTGAGCTCCCACATTGAGCAGTTCTTC. The encoded protein is CASKLSSHIEQFF.

Of note for this clonotype: Here the CDR3 omits its conserved ending phenylalanine or tryptophan, so a read error is the likely source. The chain is built from TRBV29-1 and TRBJ2-7; TRBD1 aligns across 7 bases. CDR1 and CDR2 from the germline V gene are SQVTM and ANQGSEA. V shed 5 bases and J 2 bases; nucleotides not matched to a gene: 9. This CDR3 has 14 amino acids. The CDR3 loop is CSVIVGGSPYEQYL. CDR3 DNA sequence: TGCAGCGTTATAGTAGGGGGCAGCCCCTACGAGCAGTACCTC.

To note about this clonotype: The CDR3 ends on some other residue instead of the conserved phenylalanine or tryptophan, so this is likely a read error. This chain uses TRBV29-1 with TRBJ2-3; maybe TRBD2 (5 bases). This CDR3 comprises 12 residues. Germline loops: CDR1 SQVTM, CDR2 ANQGSEA. Written as DNA, the CDR3 is TGCAGCGCTTCCGGAGGAACAGATACACAGTATTTA. Protein product: CSASGGTDTQYL.